A selection of T cell receptor beta chains follows, all from one sample in a study of T cell responses to AZD1222 COVID-19 vaccine. TCRdb keeps only in-frame clones here, not all; method: immunoSEQ multiplex PCR. The table has about 270,000 clones, around 93% seen once. The source was peripheral blood, collected 28 days after the second AZD1222 dose. The source is an adult who received the AZD1222 COVID-19 vaccine. CDR3s include the opening cysteine and the closing phenylalanine or tryptophan. Each record gives: V gene, CDR3 protein.

TRBV6-5 CASIPRGDMNTEAFF
TRBV5-3 CARRLTVTSTDTQYF
TRBV12-3/TRBV12-4 CASSLVSLAEQYF
TRBV28 CASSFGQGRKSPLHF
TRBV5-1 CASSPGQGRTYEQYF
TRBV4-1 CASSQDPYRGTGELFF
TRBV19 CASTQGGSGNTIYF
TRBV5-8 CARGRVDGYTF
TRBV5-4 CASSRGGAEDTQYF
TRBV3-1/TRBV3-2 CASSLGPVLSDEQYF
TRBV7-2 CASSRTGAGNQPQHF
TRBV20-1 CSASTTAGAKNIQYF
TRBV13 CASSLRQGSDTQYF
TRBV5-4 CASSQDRVGKLFF